This T cell receptor beta chain appears in the sequencing data of a study of blood T cell repertoires in COVID-19. Study-level information: Italy, Spain and the United States were the sources of the convalescent and acute COVID-19 samples.

Authors' data handling: Reference gene primer amplification gave estimated nucleated cell counts. Clones were read by immunoSEQ multiplex PCR, and TCRdb kept only the in-frame ones, dropping some. V, J and clone size are taken as reported in that table, and D and trimming were inferred from the DNA itself. This sample carries around 200,000 clones, about 90% of them seen once, and the ten largest clones take 0.95% to 1.5%. CDR1 and CDR2 from the germline V gene are LNHNV and YYDKDF (reference sequence). V lost 1 base, J lost 2 bases, and 18 bases lay in between. There are 17 residues in the CDR3. Individuals drawn from 24 US areas were about 18 to 90 years old. Each participant's cohort was designated according to participant-reported clinical history.

The sample consisted of PBMCs or T cells enriched from blood (not recorded which). The TCR was taken from a young man who had recovered from COVID-19. This chain uses TRBV15 with TRBJ2-7, with a possible D match to TRBD1 (6 bases). Here the CDR3 reads CATSRASVGRGTYEQYF. The CDR3 DNA reads TGTGCCACCAGCAGAGCTTCCGTTGGCAGGGGAACCTACGAGCAGTACTTC.